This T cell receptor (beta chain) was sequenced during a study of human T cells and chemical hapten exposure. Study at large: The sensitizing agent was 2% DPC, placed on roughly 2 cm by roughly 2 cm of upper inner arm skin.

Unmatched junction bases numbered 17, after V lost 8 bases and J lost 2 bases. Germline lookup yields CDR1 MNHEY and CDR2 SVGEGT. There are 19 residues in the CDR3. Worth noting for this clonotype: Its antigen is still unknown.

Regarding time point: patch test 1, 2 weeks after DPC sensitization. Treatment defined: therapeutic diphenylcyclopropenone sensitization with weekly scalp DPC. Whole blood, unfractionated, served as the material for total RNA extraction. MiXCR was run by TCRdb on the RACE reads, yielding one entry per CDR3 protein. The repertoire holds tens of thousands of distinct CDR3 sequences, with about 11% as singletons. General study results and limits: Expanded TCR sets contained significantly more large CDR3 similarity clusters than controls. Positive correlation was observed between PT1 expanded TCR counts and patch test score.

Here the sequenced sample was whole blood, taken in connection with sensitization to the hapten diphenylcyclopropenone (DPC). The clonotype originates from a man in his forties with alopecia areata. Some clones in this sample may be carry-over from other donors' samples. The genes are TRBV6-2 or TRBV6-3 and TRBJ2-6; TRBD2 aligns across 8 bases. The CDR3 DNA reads TGTGCCAGCGTTCCAGCGGGAGAGTTTGGGTCTACTGGGGCCAACGTCCTGACTTTC. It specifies CASVPAGEFGSTGANVLTF.